These T cell receptor beta chains were read from a single sample in a study of post-analysis software for immune sequencing data. Via MiXCR, TCRdb re-called the PCR reads, giving one row per CDR3 protein. The repertoire has 500,000 to 600,000 distinct CDR3 sequences, roughly 47% of them found once; the top ten carry about 1.5%. The sequencing sample was made of blood. These receptors were taken from a girl under 18 with multiple sclerosis. Each CDR3 is given with its conserved first and last residue. The order of the fields is clone size, J gene, V gene, D gene, CDR3 length, CDR3 protein, CDR3 DNA. The D gene is left open where the match is weak. The size field is filled for only some rows; it gives once, few, many or a size class.

few,TRBJ2-1,TRBV4-1,.,15,CASSQRRGTSNEQFF,TGCGCCAGCAGCCAGCGAAGGGGGACATCCAATGAGCAGTTCTTC
.,TRBJ1-2,TRBV7-6,.,16,CASSGGPSMRDYGYTF,TGTGCCAGCAGCGGAGGCCCCAGCATGCGGGACTATGGCTACACCTTC
.,TRBJ2-7,TRBV12-3/TRBV12-4,.,11,CATGTSYEQYF,TGTGCTACAGGAACTTCCTACGAGCAGTACTTC
.,TRBJ2-3,TRBV20-1,TRBD2,16,CSARDRTSGSPDTQYF,TGCAGTGCTAGAGATCGAACTAGCGGGAGCCCAGATACGCAGTATTTT
.,TRBJ1-5,TRBV20-1,.,16,CSARDPTGYPNQPQHF,TGCAGTGCTAGAGATCCAACAGGGTACCCCAATCAGCCCCAGCATTTT
few,TRBJ2-2,TRBV29-1,TRBD2,17,CSVEVETSGELTGELFF,TGCAGCGTTGAAGTGGAGACTAGCGGGGAATTAACCGGGGAGCTGTTTTTT
.,TRBJ2-7,TRBV3-1,TRBD2,18,CASSQEWTSDNTREAQYF,TGTGCCAGCAGCCAAGAATGGACTAGCGACAATACACGGGAGGCCCAGTACTTC
.,TRBJ2-5,TRBV12-3/TRBV12-4,TRBD2,15,CASSLGLAGLGTQYF,TGTGCCAGCAGTTTAGGACTAGCGGGACTAGGGACCCAGTACTTC
few,TRBJ1-6,TRBV4-1,.,16,CASKNPVESLNSPLHF,TGCGCCAGTAAAAACCCCGTGGAAAGCTTAAATTCACCCCTCCACTTT
.,TRBJ2-1,TRBV5-1,TRBD2,14,CASSLEGRGYEQFF,TGCGCCAGCAGCTTGGAGGGGAGGGGTTATGAGCAGTTCTTC
few,TRBJ2-6,TRBV21-1,.,17,CASSQRLEVSGANVLTF,TGTGCCAGCAGCCAACGCCTCGAAGTCTCTGGGGCCAACGTCCTGACTTTC
.,TRBJ1-6,TRBV5-1,.,16,CASSLEVRQVATTLHF,TGCGCCAGCAGCTTGGAGGTCAGACAGGTCGCGACCACCCTCCACTTT
.,TRBJ2-7,TRBV7-3,TRBD1,15,CASRPNPGQNYEQYF,TGTGCCAGCAGACCAAACCCGGGACAGAACTACGAGCAGTACTTC
.,TRBJ2-7,TRBV10-3,TRBD2,16,CAISESKPAGLYEQYF,TGTGCCATCAGTGAGTCGAAGCCAGCGGGACTATACGAGCAGTACTTC
.,TRBJ2-7,TRBV10-3,.,14,CAISGRESSYEQYF,TGTGCCATCAGTGGTCGGGAAAGCTCCTACGAGCAGTACTTC
.,TRBJ1-1,TRBV7-2,TRBD1,16,CASSSPGRGQSTEAFF,TGTGCCAGCAGCTCACCAGGGAGGGGGCAAAGCACTGAAGCTTTCTTT
.,TRBJ2-1,TRBV18,.,16,CASSPGQRVKSGEQFF,TGTGCCAGCTCACCAGGTCAGCGGGTGAAGAGCGGTGAGCAGTTCTTC
.,TRBJ1-4,TRBV6-5,.,12,CASRMGGGKLFF,TGTGCCAGCAGAATGGGGGGTGGAAAACTGTTTTTT
.,TRBJ1-2,TRBV7-9,.,14,CASSSRSGDYGYTF,TGTGCCAGCAGCTCTCGCTCCGGAGACTATGGCTACACCTTC
.,TRBJ2-3,TRBV12-3/TRBV12-4,TRBD2,12,CASRGSGDTQYF,TGTGCCAGCAGGGGTAGCGGGGACACGCAGTATTTT
.,TRBJ2-3,TRBV29-1,.,14,CSAPGLISPDTQYF,TGCAGCGCTCCGGGCCTAATTTCCCCAGATACGCAGTATTTT
.,TRBJ2-1,TRBV5-1,TRBD2,15,CASSSAGTRSNEQFF,TGCGCCAGCAGCTCCGCCGGGACTAGGAGCAATGAGCAGTTCTTC
.,TRBJ2-7,TRBV12-3/TRBV12-4,.,11,CASTLGHEQYF,TGTGCCAGCACCCTGGGGCACGAGCAGTACTTC
many,TRBJ2-5,TRBV5-1,.,15,CASSLAGPSQETQYF,TGCGCCAGCAGCTTGGCCGGACCTTCCCAAGAGACCCAGTACTTC
.,TRBJ2-7,TRBV6-5,TRBD1,13,CASSLIQGYGQYF,TGTGCCAGCAGTTTAATACAGGGGTACGGGCAGTACTTC
few,TRBJ2-3,TRBV28,.,14,CASTEDTSTDTQYF,TGTGCCAGCACCGAGGACACTAGCACAGATACGCAGTATTTT
few,TRBJ2-1,TRBV13,TRBD2,13,CASSLGPAGEQFF,TGTGCCAGCAGCTTAGGCCCAGCGGGAGAGCAGTTCTTC
.,TRBJ2-7,TRBV7-9,.,13,CASSFQGIDEQYF,TGTGCCAGCAGCTTTCAGGGTATAGATGAGCAGTACTTC
.,TRBJ2-7,TRBV7-8,.,14,CASSFDGPSYEQYF,TGTGCCAGCAGCTTTGACGGGCCCTCCTACGAGCAGTACTTC
few,TRBJ1-2,TRBV29-1,TRBD1,11,CSGGTGRGYTF,TGCAGCGGTGGGACAGGGAGAGGCTACACCTTC
.,TRBJ2-7,TRBV29-1,TRBD1,16,CSVEDPKGQGTYEQYF,TGCAGCGTTGAAGATCCAAAGGGACAGGGAACCTACGAGCAGTACTTC
.,TRBJ2-5,TRBV5-5,.,15,CASSLASQVVETQYF,TGTGCCAGCAGCTTGGCATCCCAGGTAGTGGAGACCCAGTACTTC
few,TRBJ1-4,TRBV5-1,TRBD1,14,CASSLRQGDEKLFF,TGCGCCAGCAGCTTGCGACAGGGTGATGAAAAACTGTTTTTT
few,TRBJ1-2,TRBV20-1,TRBD1,16,CSASRTGRRMGYGYTF,TGCAGTGCTAGCAGGACAGGCCGCAGGATGGGCTATGGCTACACCTTC
.,TRBJ2-5,TRBV3-1,.,13,CASSQEGQETQYF,TGTGCCAGCAGCCAAGAGGGTCAGGAGACCCAGTACTTC
few,TRBJ1-2,TRBV12-3/TRBV12-4,.,15,CANSSREGSAYGYTF,TGTGCCAACAGTTCTCGGGAGGGGTCCGCCTATGGCTACACCTTC
few,TRBJ2-7,TRBV7-2,.,13,CASSFSWGGEQYF,TGTGCCAGCAGCTTCAGCTGGGGTGGCGAGCAGTACTTC
once,TRBJ1-1,TRBV7-9,.,13,CASSLQGSAEAFF,TGTGCCAGCAGCTTACAGGGGAGCGCTGAAGCTTTCTTT